These 18 T cell receptor beta chains originate from one sample sequenced in a study of technical replicates of blood from a few donors. Clones were sequenced by immunoSEQ multiplex PCR, and TCRdb holds only the in-frame ones, with some missing. The sample lists 70,000 to 95,000 clones, about 97% occurring once. Sequencing was carried out using T cells isolated from PBMCs. The receptors stem from a human donor in good health.

This clone appeared a few times. This sequence joins TRBV28 and TRBJ2-3, with TRBD2 matching 11 bases. With 6 bases clipped from V and 4 bases from J, the junction kept 3 bases outside the gene matches. The germline V gene encodes CDR1 MDHEN and CDR2 SYDVKM. CDR3 length equals 14 residues. The CDR3 region is CASRTSGKSDTQYF. Here the CDR3 DNA reads TGTGCCAGCAGGACTAGCGGGAAGTCAGATACGCAGTATTTT.

The genes are TRBV11-3 and TRBJ2-7; maybe TRBD2 (5 bases). Trimming took off 4 bases at V and 4 bases at J, with 8 bases between the two ends. The CDR3 spans 12 residues. The germline CDR1 and CDR2 sequences are SGHNT and YENEEA. CDR3 sequence reads: CASSSSGYEQYF. The CDR3 nucleotides read TGTGCCAGCAGCTCATCGGGGTACGAGCAGTACTTC.

This clone was seen only once. V gene TRBV7-2 combines with J gene TRBJ2-7; 8 nucleotides line up with TRBD2. Germline trimming cut 3 bases from V and 2 bases from J; bases unmatched to any gene: 3. This CDR3 has 14 amino acids. CDR1 SGHTA and CDR2 FQGNSA come from the germline V gene. CDR3 sequence (DNA): TGTGCCAGCAGCTTGCCGGGACTAGCCTACGAGCAGTACTTC. Its translation: CASSLPGLAYEQYF.

V is TRBV2 and J is TRBJ2-7, with 8 positions matching TRBD1. The trim removed 3 bases at V and 4 bases at J, leaving 8 bases unmatched. The CDR3 contains 15 residues. Per germline, CDR1 SNHLY and CDR2 FYNNEI. CDR3 sequence reads: CASSDWGQGAYEQYF. DNA for the CDR3: TGTGCCAGCAGTGACTGGGGGCAGGGGGCTTACGAGCAGTACTTC.

The chain has TRBV14 and TRBJ2-2, with D hard to call. Trimming took off 0 bases at V and 4 bases at J, with 12 bases between the two ends. From germline, CDR1 is SGHDN and CDR2 FVKESK. The length of the CDR3 is 16 residues. The CDR3 DNA reads as TGTGCCAGCAGCCAAGATCTCCAGGTTCCCACCGGGGAGCTGTTTTTT. This sequence encodes CASSQDLQVPTGELFF.

The rearrangement uses TRBV5-1 and TRBJ2-1, with 7 bases that match TRBD1. The CDR3 covers 17 residues. The J segment lost 4 bases and the V segment lost 2 bases, leaving 12 bases of the junction unmatched. The germline CDR1 and CDR2 sequences are SGHRS and YFSETQ. As DNA, the CDR3 is TGCGCCAGCAGCTTCATCTCTTCCGGGACAGAATACAATGAGCAGTTCTTC. It specifies CASSFISSGTEYNEQFF.

V and J are TRBV7-3 and TRBJ2-7, with TRBD2 matching 8 bases. Germline-derived CDR1 and CDR2 are SGHTA and FQGTGA. The CDR3 runs 16 residues. Trimming at V came to 0 bases and at J to 4 bases, leaving 8 bases not matched to a gene. DNA for the CDR3: TGTGCCAGCAGCTTAACCCCGGGACTAGTGGAATACGAGCAGTACTTC. This encodes CASSLTPGLVEYEQYF.

The V and J genes are TRBV28 and TRBJ1-1, with D possibly being TRBD1 (5 bases). This CDR3 spans 19 amino acids. The V gene lost 8 bases and the J gene lost 3 bases, with 31 bases spanning the gap. The germline gives CDR1 MDHEN, CDR2 SYDVKM. Written as DNA, the CDR3 is TGTGCCAGCTTCGGGGGTTGGGGGGGACGTCGATTCTTTGACACTGAAGCTTTCTTT. Protein product: CASFGGWGGRRFFDTEAFF.

This chain connects TRBV5-5 to TRBJ1-2, with TRBD1 identical over 9 bases. Germline CDR1 reads SGHKS; CDR2 reads YYEKEE (reference sequence). CDR3 size: 15 residues. Trimming removed 3 bases from V and 1 base from J; junction bases left unmatched: 4. Written as DNA, the CDR3 is TGTGCCAGCAGCTCGGACAGGGGTATTAACTATGGCTACACCTTC. Translated: CASSSDRGINYGYTF.

The chain joins TRBV30 to TRBJ2-1; D is unclear. With 4 bases removed from V and 0 bases from J, the gap between germline ends came to 7 bases. From germline, CDR1 is GTSNPN and CDR2 SVGIG (reference sequence). CDR3 length: 13 amino acids. This chain's CDR3 is CAWTQSSYNEQFF. The CDR3 region has the DNA TGTGCCTGGACACAGAGCTCCTACAATGAGCAGTTCTTC. The complete variable domain, with remaining parts taken from reference TRBV30 and TRBJ2-1, reads SQTIHQWPATLVQPVGSPLSLECTVEGTSNPNLYWYRQAAGRGLQLLFYSVGIGQISSEVPQNLSASRPQDRQFILSSKKLLLSDSGFYLCAWTQSSYNEQFFGPGTRLTVL.

The genes are TRBV4-2 and TRBJ2-2; TRBD2 is a possible D gene (5 bases). Between the trimmed V and J ends, which lost 1 base and 4 bases, there was a span of 10 bases. The CDR3 loop spans 15 amino acids. Looked up from germline, CDR1 is LGHNA and CDR2 is YNFKEQ. The CDR3: CASSQASLTTGELFF. The CDR3 DNA follows: TGTGCCAGCAGCCAAGCTAGCTTAACCACCGGGGAGCTGTTTTTT.

The V and J genes are TRBV30 and TRBJ1-1; TRBD1 matches at 8 bases. CDR3 length: 13 residues. Germline V lookup: CDR1 GTSNPN, CDR2 SVGIG (reference sequence). Trimming removed 1 base from V and 3 bases from J; junction bases left unmatched: 1. CDR3 protein: CAWSGDRYTEAFF. In nucleotides, the CDR3 is TGTGCCTGGAGTGGGGACAGGTACACTGAAGCTTTCTTT.

The J gene is TRBJ1-1, the V gene TRBV10-3; D not certain. Germline CDR1 is ENHRY and CDR2 is SYGVKD. The CDR3 runs 13 residues. V gave up 6 bases and J gave up 3 bases, with 11 bases separating them. CDR3 in DNA: TGTGCCATCAGGCGCGGGGAGGACACTGAAGCTTTCTTT. Translation gives CAIRRGEDTEAFF.

This chain uses TRBV7-9 with TRBJ2-7, with 7 positions matching TRBD2. V was pared by 4 bases and J by 3 bases, with 6 bases of the junction left unmatched. Germline V gene sequence: CDR1 SEHNR, CDR2 FQNEAQ (reference sequence). There are 14 residues in the CDR3. CDR3 sequence reads: CASSSSGAIYEQYF. CDR3 sequence (DNA): TGTGCCAGCAGCTCTAGCGGAGCTATCTACGAGCAGTACTTC.

This chain joins TRBV29-1 and TRBJ1-5, with 8 nucleotides matching TRBD1. The CDR3 has 13 amino acids. Losses at the gene ends were 4 bases for V and 2 bases for J; bases not matched to a gene: 1. Looked up from germline, CDR1 is SQVTM and CDR2 is ANQGSEA. CDR3 coding DNA: TGCAGCGTTGCAGGGGGCGGCAATCAGCCCCAGCATTTT. Translated: CSVAGGGNQPQHF.

The chain links TRBV2 to TRBJ1-4; D gene ambiguous. This CDR3 is built from 15 residues. The V end was cut by 4 bases, the J end by 8 bases, with 17 bases between. In germline, CDR1 is SNHLY, CDR2 FYNNEI. The CDR3 DNA follows: TGTGCCAGCAGTGTAGAGGCAGGCTCGGGGGAAAAACTGTTTTTT. Amino acids: CASSVEAGSGEKLFF. Supplemented by reference TRBV2 and TRBJ1-4, the full variable domain reads EPEVTQTPSHQVTQMGQEVILRCVPISNHLYFYWYRQILGQKVEFLVSFYNNEISEKSEIFDDQFSVERPDGSNFTLKIRSTKLEDSAMYFCASSVEAGSGEKLFFGSGTQLSVL.

CDR3 nucleotide sequence: TGTGCCAGCAGCTTAGTCCGTTCCCCCTACAATGAGCAGTTCTTC. It yields the protein CASSLVRSPYNEQFF. This chain links TRBV11-2 with TRBJ2-1; D is unclear. This CDR3 contains 15 residues. Trimming left V 1 base short and J 2 bases short, with 9 bases between. Looked up from germline, CDR1 is SGHAT and CDR2 is FQNNGV.

This clone was observed a single time. J is TRBJ2-7 and V is TRBV2, with D hard to call. The V end was cut by 6 bases, the J end by 0 bases, with 12 bases between. The CDR3 runs to 14 residues. CDR1 SNHLY and CDR2 FYNNEI come from the germline V gene. As DNA, the CDR3 is TGTGCCAGCAGGGGCCGTTATCTCTCCTACGAGCAGTACTTC. Amino acids: CASRGRYLSYEQYF.